What follows describes a single TCR beta chain. This clonotype was picked up many times. Its antigen is currently not known. Per-base quality was not reported, and no clone a single base away is much larger than it. The healthy controls were volunteers from a blood bank in Maryland, USA. For the unsorted PBMC libraries, 2 million PBMCs were stored in RNAlater at -80 degrees C until RNA extraction and were used to generate the libraries. PBMCs were separated from peripheral blood using Ficoll-Hypaque density gradient centrifugation and then cryopreserved in liquid nitrogen. The data are from a study of neurological immune-mediated disorders (dated by TCRdb to between 2019 and 2020). Notes on the research overall: Peripheral blood TCR-beta repertoires from HTLV-I-associated myelopathy (HAM/TSP) patients, multiple sclerosis patients and healthy controls were compared by UMI-based sequencing. Longitudinal samples, technical triplicates and paired sorted CD4+ and CD8+ T-cell subsets, alongside PBMC samples, were included among the approximately 98 TCR-beta libraries. The cohort comprised about 71 subjects: some 14 HAM/TSP patients, 35 or so multiple sclerosis patients and around 20 healthy controls. Points the paper makes about the study in general: Across subjects, expanded clones never shared an identical CDR3 amino acid sequence, which suggests that the TCR-beta repertoires in every group were private. TCR clonal expansion was greatest in HAM/TSP patients and smallest in MS patients, who ranked below even healthy controls.

Per the germline V gene (reference sequence), SGHKS is the CDR1 and YYEKEE is the CDR2. At the junction V is shortened by 0 bases and J by 4 bases, with 8 bases in between. From the cysteine through the phenylalanine, the CDR3 covers 14 amino acids. Only CDR3 DNA remains: 42 bases, in frame from the first base. cDNA was synthesized by template-switch 5'RACE using a primer carrying a 10-nucleotide random unique molecular identifier by which each TCR transcript was tagged. Each sequencing run produced over 160 million TCR-beta sequences covering 15-18 subjects. Total RNA was extracted with the RNeasy kit. TCR-beta VDJ regions were amplified with primers for the TCR constant region and the 5'RACE anchor, using the KAPA Real-time Library Amplification kit. Sample indexes and Illumina adaptors were added in a first PCR, and a second PCR then increased library yield. The roughly 650 bp TCR product was size-selected on a 2% E-gel SizeSelection system after Ampure bead purification. Before pooling, library quality was assessed on a Bioanalyzer, concentration was determined with Qubit, and library quantification was performed with the Kapa Library Quantification kit. Paired-end 2 x 150 bp sequencing of the libraries was performed on an Illumina HiSeq 2500. To increase sequence diversity, about 25-31% phiX was spiked into each library pool. The authors' analysis ran thus. The UMI-based MiGEC pipeline processed quality-filtered reads and removed over 85% of raw TCR sequences during error correction. VDJ genes were aligned to IMGT germline references, and clonotypes were defined by unique CDR3 amino acid sequence plus V-J genes. Clonal expansion, Shannon diversity and CDR3 relatedness were evaluated with VDJtools (CalcPairwiseDistances, ClusterSamples), while phylogenetic trees were built in CLCbio workbench. Using coefficient-of-variation modelling across technical triplicates, the study counted a clone as expanded if it had at least 8 unique UMIs. The public sequencing data were trimmed at Q25 with fastp and processed into clonotypes with MiXCR by TCRdb, which kept only in-frame beta chains. Identical CDR3 proteins give one entry, which carries the most common genes and DNA. TCRdb, rather than the study authors, made the V and J calls. The sample includes some 28,000 distinct CDR3 sequences, with about 6.2% observed a single time. The top ten hold just under 9% of the sample.

The material sequenced was PBMCs. This TCR came from a woman aged 45-59 years in good health. The sequence joins TRBV5-5 to TRBJ1-3; a tentative D match to TRBD1 spans 5 bases. The nucleotides read TGTGCCAGCAGCTTGGGAGGGGTCGGAAACACCATATATTTT. It specifies CASSLGGVGNTIYF.